One and the same sample provided the 19 T cell receptor beta chains below, sequenced in a study of CD8 T cells in ankylosing spondylitis. MiXCR, run by TCRdb on the 5' RACE reads, gives a single entry per CDR3 protein. The data hold 150,000 or so distinct CDR3 sequences, with 25% to 35% observed a single time. The sequenced sample consisted of synovial fluid, either unsorted or a sorted T cell fraction (not recorded which). These receptor sequences come from a male donor with ankylosing spondylitis.

This clonotype was seen at least ten times. The chain combines TRBV18 with TRBJ1-1, with 11 bases fitting TRBD1. CDR3 length: 12 amino acids. Germline CDR1 KGHSH, CDR2 LQKENI. Trimming took 8 bases from V and 5 from J; bases not matched to a gene: 1. Here the CDR3 DNA reads TGTGCCAGCGGGGACAGGGGGACTGAAGCTTTCTTT. As protein: CASGDRGTEAFF.

In this sample, this clonotype turned up a few times. The chain carries TRBV6-5 and TRBJ2-3, with D perhaps TRBD2 (6 bases). CDR1 MNHEY and CDR2 SVGAGI come from the germline V gene. There are 14 residues in the CDR3. The ends were cut back, 4 bases at V and 6 bases at J, with 14 bases in the middle. CDR3 nucleotide sequence: TGTGCCAGCAGTTCATCTACGGGGGACGATACGCAGTATTTT. Its translation is CASSSSTGDDTQYF.

This clonotype has only a few counts. This chain links TRBV5-1 with TRBJ1-5, with 8 nucleotides matching TRBD1. The length of the CDR3 is 14 residues. Germline V gene data show CDR1 as SGHRS and CDR2 as YFSETQ. V dropped 5 bases and J dropped 3; count of bases not matched to a gene: 4. CDR3 residues: CASRPGQDNQPQHF. The CDR3 nucleotides read TGCGCCAGCAGACCGGGACAGGACAATCAGCCCCAGCATTTT.

The genes are TRBV18 and TRBJ2-7; D gene unclear. The ends were cut back, 0 bases at V and 7 bases at J, with 10 bases in the middle. Germline lookup yields CDR1 KGHSH and CDR2 LQKENI. The CDR3 totals 13 residues. The DNA of the CDR3 is TGTGCCAGCTCACCACCCGGTGTAAGGGAGCAGTACTTC. It specifies CASSPPGVREQYF.

The V gene is TRBV7-3, the J gene TRBJ2-1; D unclear. This CDR3 is built from 13 residues. The ends were cut back, 2 bases at V and 8 bases at J, with 10 bases in the middle. CDR1 SGHTA and CDR2 FQGTGA come from the germline V gene. The CDR3 nucleotides read TGTGCCAGCAGCTTAGAAAGGGAAGATGAGCAGTTCTTC. Translating gives CASSLEREDEQFF.

This chain joins TRBV24-1 and TRBJ2-1; maybe TRBD1 (5 bases). Germline V gives CDR1 KGHDR, CDR2 SFDVKD. The CDR3 runs 12 residues. With 0 bases removed from V and 13 bases from J, the gap between germline ends came to 9 bases. As DNA, the CDR3 is TGTGCCACCAGTGATTTGCAGGGTCGTCAGTTCTTC. It codes for CATSDLQGRQFF.

This sequence joins TRBV30 and TRBJ2-3; 8 positions match TRBD2. After removal of 5 bases from V and 8 bases from J, the junction contained 6 bases not matched to a gene. The CDR3 has 12 residues. Germline CDR1 GTSNPN, CDR2 SVGIG (reference sequence). CDR3 sequence (DNA): TGTGCCTGGGACCGGGGGGGCCTTACGCAGTATTTT. Translated, it gives CAWDRGGLTQYF.

This chain joins TRBV7-2 and TRBJ2-5; D gene unclear. Germline V gene data show CDR1 as SGHTA and CDR2 as FQGNSA. CDR3 size: 14 residues. The germline V and J ends were trimmed by 4 bases and 3 bases, with 12 bases remaining between them. The CDR3 region is CASSSRSREETQYF. In DNA, the CDR3 is TGTGCCAGCAGCTCCCGGAGCAGAGAAGAGACCCAGTACTTC.

This clonotype was detected ten times or more. The rearrangement joins TRBV27 to TRBJ2-2, with 9 bases fitting TRBD1. The CDR3 is made up of 17 amino acids. The V segment lost 3 bases and the J segment 5 bases; nucleotides outside the gene matches: 10. Germline V gene sequence: CDR1 MNHEY, CDR2 SMNVEV (reference sequence). The CDR3 bases are TGTGCCAGCAGTTTTAGGATCGGGACAGGGAAAACCGGGGAGCTGTTTTTT. Translated: CASSFRIGTGKTGELFF.

This clonotype was detected ten times or more. The rearrangement joins TRBV3-1 to TRBJ1-4; the D gene is possibly TRBD1 (6 bases). V was pared by 4 bases and J by 8 bases, with 14 bases between. Per germline, CDR1 LGHDT and CDR2 YNNKEL (reference sequence). The CDR3 is 14 amino acids. Written as DNA, the CDR3 is TGTGCCAGCAGCCCGACCCGGACAGTCGAAAAACTGTTTTTT. It translates to CASSPTRTVEKLFF.

The genes are TRBV7-8 and TRBJ1-1; D remains unclear. The CDR3 has 14 amino acids. V was cut by 5 bases and J by 2 bases, with 12 bases left in between. Germline values: CDR1 SGHVS, CDR2 FQNEAQ. CDR3 DNA sequence: TGTGCCAGCAGCCAGAGCACCATAAACACTGAAGCTTTCTTT. Translated: CASSQSTINTEAFF.

This clonotype was detected ten times or more. This CDR3 reads CASAYRGPNTEAFF. The CDR3, as DNA: TGTGCCAGCGCCTACAGGGGACCGAACACTGAAGCTTTCTTT. The V call is TRBV7-2, the J call TRBJ1-1; 7 nucleotides align to TRBD1. The germline CDR1 and CDR2 sequences are SGHTA and FQGNSA. The CDR3 sequence is 14 residues long. Losses at the gene ends were 8 bases for V and 1 base for J; bases not matched to a gene: 7. Drawing the rest from reference TRBV7-2 and TRBJ1-1, the complete variable domain is GAGVSQSPSNKVTEKGKDVELRCDPISGHTALYWYRQSLGQGLEFLIYFQGNSAPDKSGLPSDRFSAERTGGSVSTLTIQRTQQEDSAVYLCASAYRGPNTEAFFGQGTRLTVV.

V is TRBV5-8 and J is TRBJ1-5; D gene unclear. CDR1 is SGHTS, CDR2 YDEGEE, per germline. V lost 4 bases, J lost 4 bases, and 3 bases lay in between. The CDR3 loop spans 11 amino acids. CDR3 nucleotides: TGTGCCAGCAGCCGGAATCAGCCCCAGCATTTT. As protein: CASSRNQPQHF.

This clonotype was recorded once. The chain combines TRBV11-2 with TRBJ2-7, with D maybe TRBD1 (6 bases). This CDR3 region has 17 residues. The germline CDR1 and CDR2 sequences are SGHAT and FQNNGV. The V end was cut by 5 bases, the J end by 1 base, with 21 bases between. CDR3 protein: CASSPDSTGSRSYEQYF. The CDR3 region has the DNA TGTGCCAGCAGCCCGGACTCAACAGGGAGTCGTTCCTACGAGCAGTACTTC.

The rearrangement joins TRBV6-1 to TRBJ2-3, with a tentative D call TRBD2 (5 bases). The V and J ends lost 3 bases and 7 bases respectively, with 23 bases between them. The CDR3 consists of 17 residues. Germline V lookup: CDR1 MNHNS, CDR2 SASEGT. CDR3 loop: CASSEKPPGNSLNTQYF. CDR3 bases: TGTGCCAGCAGTGAGAAACCACCGGGAAATTCTTTAAATACGCAGTATTTT.

This clonotype has ten or more counts. The chain joins TRBV3-1 to TRBJ2-4; D might be TRBD1 or TRBD2, each matching 5 bases. Between the trimmed V and J ends, which lost 1 base and 6 bases, there was a span of 13 bases. CDR3 length: 15 residues. Per germline, CDR1 LGHDT and CDR2 YNNKEL (reference sequence). CDR3: CASSQVPGTGNIQYF. CDR3 coding DNA: TGTGCCAGCAGCCAAGTACCGGGGACGGGAAACATTCAGTACTTC.

CDR3 nucleotide sequence: TGCAGCGTTAGGACTAGCGGAATACAAGAGACCCAGTACTTC. This codes for CSVRTSGIQETQYF. This chain joins TRBV29-1 and TRBJ2-5, with 10 bases that match TRBD2. The CDR3 spans 14 residues. The junction had 5 bases not matched to a gene; V was cut back by 5 bases and J by 2 bases. Germline V lookup: CDR1 SQVTM, CDR2 ANQGSEA.

This chain joins TRBV18 and TRBJ1-5, with TRBD1 matching over 11 bases. The CDR3 length is 15 residues. CDR1 and CDR2 from the germline V gene are KGHSH and LQKENI. V lost 3 bases to trimming and J lost 5 bases; unmatched junction nucleotides: 3. In nucleotides, the CDR3 is TGTGCCAGCTCACCGGGACAGGGGGATTATCAGCCCCAGCATTTT. As protein: CASSPGQGDYQPQHF.

This clonotype was recorded at least ten times. The chain has TRBV2 and TRBJ1-2; no reliable D call. CDR3 length equals 14 residues. The V and J ends lost 6 bases and 4 bases respectively, with 15 bases between them. Per the germline V gene, CDR1 is SNHLY and CDR2 is FYNNEI. CDR3 sequence: CASRTEGISYGYTF. In DNA form, the CDR3 reads TGTGCCAGCAGGACCGAGGGTATCAGCTATGGCTACACCTTC.